This TCR beta chain emerged from a study of blood T cells in healthy people across ages. The V end lost 5 bases, the J end lost 3 bases, and 16 bases lay between the germline ends. Germline CDR1 and CDR2: LGHDT and YNNKEL (reference sequence). The CDR3 covers 15 residues. Through a sample-barcoded 5' primer and a J-beta primer mix, a second PCR was run for 7 to 11 cycles. Using its own MiXCR run on the 5' RACE reads, TCRdb lists one record per CDR3 protein. The repertoire holds about 1.6 million distinct CDR3 sequences, about 31% seen once, with approximately 10% in the top ten. Input material: blood. V usage is TRBV3-1 and J usage is TRBJ1-2; D is uncertain. The clonotype was recovered from a woman in her 30s in good health. The CDR3 region is CASSLGLARDYGYTF. The CDR3 region has the DNA TGTGCCAGCAGCTTAGGCCTCGCTCGGGACTATGGCTACACCTTC. Supplemented by reference TRBV3-1 and TRBJ1-2, the full variable domain reads DTAVSQTPKYLVTQMGNDKSIKCEQNLGHDTMYWYKQDSKKFLKIMFSYNNKELIINETVPNRFSPKSPDKAHLNLHINSLELGDSAVYFCASSLGLARDYGYTFGSGTRLTVV.